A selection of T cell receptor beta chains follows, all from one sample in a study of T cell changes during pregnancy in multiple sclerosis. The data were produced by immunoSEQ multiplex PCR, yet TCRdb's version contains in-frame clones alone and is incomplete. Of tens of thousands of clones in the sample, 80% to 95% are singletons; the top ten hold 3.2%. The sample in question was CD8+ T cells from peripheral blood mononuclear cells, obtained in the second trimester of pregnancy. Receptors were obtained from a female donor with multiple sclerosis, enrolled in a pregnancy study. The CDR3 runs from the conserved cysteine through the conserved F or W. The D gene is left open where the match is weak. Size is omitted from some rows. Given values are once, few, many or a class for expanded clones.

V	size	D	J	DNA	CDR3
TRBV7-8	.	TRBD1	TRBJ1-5	TGTGCCAGCAGCTTAGCGACAGGGTTGTTCGATCAGCCCCAGCATTTT	CASSLATGLFDQPQHF
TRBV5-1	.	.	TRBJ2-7	TGCGCCAGCAGCTTGGGTAGTCTCTACGAGCAGTACTTC	CASSLGSLYEQYF
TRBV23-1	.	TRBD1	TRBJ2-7	TGCGCCAGCAGTCAATCGGCTTCCCTCCTACAGGGGACCCCCTACGAGCAGTACTTC	CASSQSASLLQGTPYEQYF
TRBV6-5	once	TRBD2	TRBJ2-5	TGTGCCAGCAGTTTACTAGCGGGAGGGCAAGAGACCCAGTACTTC	CASSLLAGGQETQYF
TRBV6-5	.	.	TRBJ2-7	TGTGCCAGCAGTTACACCCTAGGTTGGGACGAGCAGTACTTC	CASSYTLGWDEQYF
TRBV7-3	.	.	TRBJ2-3	TGTGCCAGCAGCCTGGGGCTTACTAGCACAGATACGCAGTATTTT	CASSLGLTSTDTQYF
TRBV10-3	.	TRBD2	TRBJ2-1	TGTGCCATCAGTGAGTCAGGGACTAGCGGTTACAATGAGCAGTTCTTC	CAISESGTSGYNEQFF
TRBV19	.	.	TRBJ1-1	TGTGCCAGTAGTATCCCCAGGGTAATTCCGACTGAAGCTTTCTTT	CASSIPRVIPTEAFF
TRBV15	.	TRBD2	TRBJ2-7	TGTGCCACCAGCCCAAGGACTAGCGGGGCTACCTACGAGCAGTACTTC	CATSPRTSGATYEQYF
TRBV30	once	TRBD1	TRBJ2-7	TGTGCCTGGAGTGTGGGGACAGGGGACTACGAGCAGTACTTC	CAWSVGTGDYEQYF
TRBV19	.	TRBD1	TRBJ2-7	TGTGCCAGTAGTCCCTGGACAGGTTCCTACGAGCAGTACTTC	CASSPWTGSYEQYF
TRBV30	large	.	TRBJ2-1	TGTGCCTGGAGTGTATCCGGTTGGTGGAGGTTCTTC	CAWSVSGWWRFF
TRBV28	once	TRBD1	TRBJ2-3	TGTGCCAGCAGTCTTGGGGCAGGGGGCGATGGGACAGATACGCAGTATTTT	CASSLGAGGDGTDTQYF
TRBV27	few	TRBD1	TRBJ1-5	TGTGCCAGCAGTTTAATGCAGGGGGGCAATCAGCCCCAGCATTTT	CASSLMQGGNQPQHF
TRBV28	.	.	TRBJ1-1	TGTGCCAGCAGTTTCCCAGCCCCAGGAATGAACACTGAAGCTTTCTTT	CASSFPAPGMNTEAFF
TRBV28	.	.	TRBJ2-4	TGTGCCAGCAGTTCTATGACAGTGCTAGCCAAAAACATTCAGTACTTC	CASSSMTVLAKNIQYF
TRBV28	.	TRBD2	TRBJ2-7	TGTGCCAGCAGTTTCCCCTACCCATCCTTAGCGGGAGCCCCCTACGAGCAGTACTTC	CASSFPYPSLAGAPYEQYF
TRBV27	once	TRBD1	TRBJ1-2	TGTGCCAGCGGACAGGGTATCTATGGCTACACCTTC	CASGQGIYGYTF
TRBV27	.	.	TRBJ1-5	TGTGCCAGCAGGCAGGGGTGGGCGAGCAATCAGCCCCAGCATTTT	CASRQGWASNQPQHF
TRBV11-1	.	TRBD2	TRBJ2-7	TGTGCCAGCAGCTTTACTAGCGGGAGGATTTACGAGCAGTACTTC	CASSFTSGRIYEQYF
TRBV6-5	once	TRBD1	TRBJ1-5	TGTGCCACAGACAGGGGGCTTGGTCAGCCCCAGCATTTT	CATDRGLGQPQHF
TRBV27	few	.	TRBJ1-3	TGTGCCAGCAGGAGGGGAAACACCATATATTTT	CASRRGNTIYF
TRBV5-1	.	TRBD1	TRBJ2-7	TGCGCCAGCAGCTCGAGACAGGGAAACTACGAGCAGTACTTC	CASSSRQGNYEQYF
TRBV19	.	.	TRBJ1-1	TGTGCCAGTAGTAGGACGGGGGGGACCACTGAAGCTTTCTTT	CASSRTGGTTEAFF
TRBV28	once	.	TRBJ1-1	TGTGCCAGCAGTGACCTCCGGGGGGTGGGCACTGAAGCTTTCTTT	CASSDLRGVGTEAFF
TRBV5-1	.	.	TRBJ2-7	TGCGCCAGCAGCCCCGGGACAACTTACGAGCAGTACTTC	CASSPGTTYEQYF
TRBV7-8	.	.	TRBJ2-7	TGTGCCAGCAGCATACTCCCCTACGAGCAGTACTTC	CASSILPYEQYF
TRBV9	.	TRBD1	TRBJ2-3	TGTGCCAGCAGCGTAGGGACAGGGCGAATGAAAGATACGCAGTATTTT	CASSVGTGRMKDTQYF
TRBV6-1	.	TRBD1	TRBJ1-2	TGTGCCAGCAGTGAGGCCCCCGGGACAGGGGGAGATGATGGCTACACCTTC	CASSEAPGTGGDDGYTF
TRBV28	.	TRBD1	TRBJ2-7	TGTGCCAGCAGTTTAGGGACAGGTTCCTACGAGCAGTACTTC	CASSLGTGSYEQYF
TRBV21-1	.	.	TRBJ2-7	TGTGCCAGCCTGCAGACAGGGGGGGGATACGAGCAGTACTTC	CASLQTGGGYEQYF
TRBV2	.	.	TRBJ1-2	TGTGCCAGGAAGGGAGCTACCAGTACAGCTAACTATGGCTACACCTTC	CARKGATSTANYGYTF
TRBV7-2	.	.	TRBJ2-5	TGTGCCAGCAGCTTAGTCGGAGGGCAAGAGACCCAGTACTTC	CASSLVGGQETQYF
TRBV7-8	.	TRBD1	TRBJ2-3	TGTGCCAGCAGGTCAATAGGACAGGGAAACACAGATACGCAGTATTTT	CASRSIGQGNTDTQYF
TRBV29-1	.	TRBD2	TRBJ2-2	TGCAGCGTTGATAGTCATGAGCGGGAGGGCCCGGCGGAGCTGTTTTTT	CSVDSHEREGPAELFF
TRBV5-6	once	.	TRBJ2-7	TGTGCCAGCAGCTTGGCAGGCAGGGGATTCGACGAGCAGTACTTC	CASSLAGRGFDEQYF
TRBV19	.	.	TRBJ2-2	TGTGCCAGTAGTATAGCTCTGGAGGGCGGGGAGCTGTTTTTT	CASSIALEGGELFF
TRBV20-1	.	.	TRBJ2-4	TGCAGTGCTCCCGAAACAGCCATTCAGTACTTC	CSAPETAIQYF
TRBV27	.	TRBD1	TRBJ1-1	TGTGCCAGCAGTTTTGGAGGGGGCGGCACTGAAGCTTTCTTT	CASSFGGGGTEAFF
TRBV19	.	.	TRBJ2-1	TGTGCCATACGAGCGGCTACCAATGAGCAGTTCTTC	CAIRAATNEQFF
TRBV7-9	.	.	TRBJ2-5	TGTGCCAGCAGCTTAGAGCAGGGCGCGGAGACCCAGTACTTC	CASSLEQGAETQYF
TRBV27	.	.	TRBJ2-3	TGTGCCAGCAGTTTTGAGGCCCACACAGATACGCAGTATTTT	CASSFEAHTDTQYF
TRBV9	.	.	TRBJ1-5	TGTGCCAGCAGCGCAGGGGGCAATCAGCCCCAGCATTTT	CASSAGGNQPQHF
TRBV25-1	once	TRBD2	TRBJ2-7	TGTGCCAGCAGTGAGGGTTTTGGACTAGCGGGGTCCTACGAGCAGTACTTC	CASSEGFGLAGSYEQYF
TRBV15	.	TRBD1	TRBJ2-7	TGTGCCACTGGGGACAGGCGCTCCTACGAGCAGTACTTC	CATGDRRSYEQYF
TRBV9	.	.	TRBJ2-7	TGTGCCAGCAGCGTTGACAGCTCCTACGAGCAGTACTTC	CASSVDSSYEQYF
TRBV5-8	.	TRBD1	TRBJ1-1	TGTGCCAGCAGCCAAAACAGGGGCCCTAAGGGGACTGAAGCTTTCTTT	CASSQNRGPKGTEAFF
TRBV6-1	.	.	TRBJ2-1	TGTGCCAGCAGTGAACCTAACTACAATGAGCAGTTCTTC	CASSEPNYNEQFF
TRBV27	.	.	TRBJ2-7	TGTGCCAGCAGTTTGGGGCAGAACTACGAGCAGTACTTC	CASSLGQNYEQYF
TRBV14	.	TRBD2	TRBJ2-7	TGTGCCAGCAGCCCCGGCGGGGGGCCCTACGAGCAGTACTTC	CASSPGGGPYEQYF
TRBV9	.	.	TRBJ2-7	TGTGCCAGCAGCCCCCTCCCCGGCTACGAGCAGTACTTC	CASSPLPGYEQYF
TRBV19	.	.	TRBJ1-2	TGTGCCAGTCGTACAGGTCGAGGCTACACCTTC	CASRTGRGYTF
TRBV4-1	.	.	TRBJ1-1	TGCGCCAGCAGCCAAGAGGGGGGGGGCCCTGAAGCTTTCTTT	CASSQEGGGPEAFF
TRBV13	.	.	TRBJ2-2	TGTGCCAGCAGCGTAGGGCTGCGGGGGGAGCTGTTTTTT	CASSVGLRGELFF
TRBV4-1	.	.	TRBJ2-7	TGCGCCAGCAGCCAAGACAGCTCCTACGAGCAGTACTTC	CASSQDSSYEQYF
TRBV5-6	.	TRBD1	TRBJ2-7	TGTGCCAGCAGCCAACCGGTAGGGGGCAGGGGCCCCTACGAGCAGTACTTC	CASSQPVGGRGPYEQYF
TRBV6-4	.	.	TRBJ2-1	TGTGCCAGCAGTGATGGGAGCACCTCCTACAATGAGCAGTTCTTC	CASSDGSTSYNEQFF
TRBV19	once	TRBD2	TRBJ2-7	TGTGCCAGTAGTATCACGGCGGGAGGGCCCTACGAGCAGTACTTC	CASSITAGGPYEQYF
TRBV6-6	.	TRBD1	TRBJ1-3	TGTGCCAGCAGCCCGAGGGACAGTGGAAACACCATATATTTT	CASSPRDSGNTIYF